The TCR beta chain under discussion was sequenced for a study of cytomegalovirus exposure and HLA in healthy donors. This clone has just a few counts. Antigen specificity is unknown. This sample includes further DNA sequences coding for the same CDR3. After removal of 5 bases from V and 4 bases from J, the junction contained 5 bases not matched to a gene. Germline V gene lookup returns CDR1 SEHNR and CDR2 FQNEAQ (reference sequence). The CDR3 length is 14 residues. Study-wide points: An analysis done earlier found most TCR beta V segments productive about 87% or about 30% of the time. Common viral pathogens (according to a later analysis) appeared linked to several of the most significant clusters.

A multiplex PCR was run with 60 Vbeta primers and 13 Jbeta primers. Profiled with immunoSEQ multiplex PCR; TCRdb holds only in-frame clones, not every one. The data show 200,000 to 250,000 clones, 75% seen once. The TCR comes from a woman aged 30 to 39 in good health and CMV-seronegative. Sequences were obtained from PBMCs. The rearrangement links TRBV7-9 to TRBJ1-1, with 9 bases identical to TRBD1. CDR3: CASSGQGPGTEAFF. CDR3 sequence (DNA): TGTGCCAGCAGCGGACAGGGGCCAGGCACTGAAGCTTTCTTT.